This TCR beta chain was retrieved from a study of blood T cell repertoires in COVID-19. Across the study: Collection of acute and convalescent COVID-19 samples took place in the United States, Italy and Spain. From T cells, B-cell-depleted T cells, or PBMCs came the material, which was cDNA or gDNA.

How the authors handled the data: Scientists estimated how many nucleated cells there were by amplifying reference gene primers. Repertoires were generated with immunoSEQ multiplex PCR, while TCRdb's copy carries only in-frame clones and drops some. That table gives V, J and clone size, and the DNA gave D and trimming. The sample carries roughly 410,000 clones, over 75% recorded once. This CDR3 region has 14 residues. CDR1 and CDR2 from the germline V gene are SEHNR and FQNEAQ (reference sequence). V lost 5 bases and J lost 5; bases outside the gene matches: 6. Seattle patients were enrolled during active infection and followed longitudinally.

The origin of this receptor is a middle-aged woman with COVID-19, enrolled during active disease. What was sequenced was peripheral blood. This sequence joins TRBV7-9 and TRBJ2-7; 10 nucleotides line up with TRBD2. CDR3 loop: CASSNLAGVDEQYF. CDR3 nucleotides: TGTGCCAGCAGCAACCTAGCGGGAGTGGACGAGCAGTACTTC. The full variable domain, in which reference TRBV7-9 and TRBJ2-7 provide the parts outside the CDR3, is DTGVSQNPRHKITKRGQNVTFRCDPISEHNRLYWYRQTLGQGPEFLTYFQNEAQLEKSRLLSDRFSAERPKGSFSTLEIQRTEQGDSAMYLCASSNLAGVDEQYFGPGTRLTVT.